This TCR beta chain was recovered during a study of blood T cell repertoires in COVID-19. The CDR3 has 19 amino acids. With 5 bases clipped from V and 3 bases from J, the junction kept 15 bases outside the gene matches. Germline values: CDR1 SNHLY, CDR2 FYNNEI. Profiled with immunoSEQ multiplex PCR; TCRdb holds only in-frame clones, not every one. The profile covers 200,000 to 250,000 clones, with roughly 90% appearing a single time and just over 2.5% taken by the ten largest. Resolution of symptoms, clearance, or two negative PCRs was present in recovered Cohort 3 donors. The chain couples TRBV2 to TRBJ1-3; TRBD1 matches at 11 bases. The source is a woman in her 30s who had recovered from COVID-19. The source material was PBMCs or T cells enriched from blood (not recorded which). The CDR3 DNA follows: TGTGCCAGCAGTCTAAAATCCTTTGGACAGGGGGCAAGTGGAAACACCATATATTTT. This translates into CASSLKSFGQGASGNTIYF.